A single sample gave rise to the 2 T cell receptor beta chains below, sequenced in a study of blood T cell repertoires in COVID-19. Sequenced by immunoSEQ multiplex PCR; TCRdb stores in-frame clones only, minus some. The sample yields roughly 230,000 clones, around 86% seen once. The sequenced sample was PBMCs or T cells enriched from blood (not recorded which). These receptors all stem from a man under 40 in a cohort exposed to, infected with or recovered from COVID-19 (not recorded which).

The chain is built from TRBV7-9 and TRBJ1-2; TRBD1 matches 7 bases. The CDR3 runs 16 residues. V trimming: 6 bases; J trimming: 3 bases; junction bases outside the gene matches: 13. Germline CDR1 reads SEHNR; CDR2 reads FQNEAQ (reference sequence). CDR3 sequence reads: CASRPLVGTVYYGYTF. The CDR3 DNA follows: TGTGCCAGCAGACCCCTCGTCGGGACAGTTTACTATGGCTACACCTTC.

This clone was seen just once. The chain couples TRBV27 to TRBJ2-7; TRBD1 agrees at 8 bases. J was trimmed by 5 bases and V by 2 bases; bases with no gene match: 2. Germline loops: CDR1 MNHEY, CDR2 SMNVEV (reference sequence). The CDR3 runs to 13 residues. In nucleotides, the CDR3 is TGTGCCAGCAGTTTAGACAGGGGCAACGAGCAGTACTTC. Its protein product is CASSLDRGNEQYF.